This T cell receptor beta chain is from a study of response to subunit inactivated influenza vaccine. Points from the study as a whole: The authors suggested that every seasonal influenza vaccination recruits few new T cells.

TCRdb re-derived calls from the RT-PCR reads in MiXCR, one entry per CDR3 protein. The sample carries about 500,000 distinct CDR3 sequences, more than 15% recorded once. This clonotype was picked up a small number of times. The target antigen is unknown. The clonotype originates from a man aged 45 to 75 who received an inactivated influenza vaccine. Material: CD4+ T cells sorted from PBMCs, obtained 23 months after vaccination.

CDR3 sequence: CASSPGYYTDTQYF. CDR3 bases: TGTGCCAGCAGCCCGGGATACTACACAGATACGCAGTATTTT. The chain combines TRBV3-1 with TRBJ2-3; D perhaps matches TRBD2 (5 bases). The germline V gene encodes CDR1 LGHDT and CDR2 YNNKEL (reference sequence). V was trimmed by 4 bases and J by 2 bases, leaving 10 bases between them. The CDR3 consists of 14 residues.